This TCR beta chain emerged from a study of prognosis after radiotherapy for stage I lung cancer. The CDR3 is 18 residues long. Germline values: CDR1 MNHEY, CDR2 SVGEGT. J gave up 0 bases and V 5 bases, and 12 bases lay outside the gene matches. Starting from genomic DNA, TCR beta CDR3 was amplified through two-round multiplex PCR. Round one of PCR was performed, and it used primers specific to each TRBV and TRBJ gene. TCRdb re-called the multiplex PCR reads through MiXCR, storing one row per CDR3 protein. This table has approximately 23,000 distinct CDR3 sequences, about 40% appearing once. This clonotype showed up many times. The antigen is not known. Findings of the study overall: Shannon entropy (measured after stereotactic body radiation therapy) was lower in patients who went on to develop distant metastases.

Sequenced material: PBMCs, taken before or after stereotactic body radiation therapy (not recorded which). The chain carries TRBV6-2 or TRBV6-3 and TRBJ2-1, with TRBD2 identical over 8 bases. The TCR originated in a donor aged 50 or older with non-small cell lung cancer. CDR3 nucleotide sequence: TGTGCCAGCAGTGATGGGATTTCAAGCGGGAGCTCCTACAATGAGCAGTTCTTC. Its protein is CASSDGISSGSSYNEQFF.